The entry that follows covers one T cell receptor beta chain sequence. At one boundary the junction diverges from the germline segment, which might be a read error. The sorted Tregs were CD4+CD25+CD127-/low cells. MiXCR was run by TCRdb on the 5' RACE reads, yielding one entry per CDR3 protein. The sample has more than 55,000 distinct CDR3 sequences; around 21% are singletons. The germline gives CDR1 SGHTA, CDR2 FQGNSA. The CDR3 runs 13 residues. The chain joins TRBV7-2 to TRBJ2-7; possibly TRBD2 for D (5 bases). Sequenced sample: tumor-infiltrating Tregs sorted from the breast tumor. The receptor comes from a female donor with breast cancer. The CDR3 here is CASKDFLSSEQYF. In nucleotides, the CDR3 is TGTGCCAGCAAGGACTTTCTTTCCTCCGAGCAGTACTTC.